The 13 T cell receptor beta chains in this list originate from one sample, sequenced in a study of blood T cells in healthy people across ages. A second roughly 6 to 12 cycle PCR used barcoded and J-beta primers. Via MiXCR, TCRdb re-called the 5' RACE reads, giving one row per CDR3 protein. The sample records about 940,000 distinct CDR3 sequences, approximately 49% being singletons. Sequences were obtained from blood. The receptors shown here come from a man aged 25 to 40 in good health.

The chain carries TRBV30 and TRBJ2-5; D is unclear. Germline V lookup: CDR1 GTSNPN, CDR2 SVGIG (reference sequence). V was cut by 1 base and J by 11 bases, with 17 bases left in between. CDR3 length equals 13 residues. CDR3 sequence (DNA): TGTGCCTGGAGTGAGGATATCAGGAAGCAACAGTACTTC. Amino acid sequence: CAWSEDIRKQQYF.

This clonotype appeared a single time. The V gene is TRBV5-5, the J gene TRBJ2-3, with D hard to call. Between the trimmed V and J ends, which lost 2 bases and 3 bases, there was a span of 7 bases. The length of the CDR3 is 13 residues. Germline V lookup: CDR1 SGHKS, CDR2 YYEKEE (reference sequence). CDR3 region: CASSLGMTDTQYF. The CDR3 DNA is TGTGCCAGCAGCTTAGGAATGACAGATACGCAGTATTTT. Full variable domain (rest looked up from reference TRBV5-5 and TRBJ2-3): DAGVTQSPTHLIKTRGQQVTLRCSPISGHKSVSWYQQVLGQGPQFIFQYYEKEERGRGNFPDRFSARQFPNYSSELNVNALLLGDSALYLCASSLGMTDTQYFGPGTRLTVL.

This chain links TRBV7-2 with TRBJ2-3; TRBD1 aligns across 7 bases. This CDR3 is 15 amino acids long. V was pared by 9 bases and J by 2 bases, with 11 bases of the junction left unmatched. Germline V CDR1 and CDR2: SGHTA, FQGNSA. The CDR3 nucleotides read TGTGCCAGTCAGGGGGTCGTAGAACTCACAGATACGCAGTATTTT. Translation: CASQGVVELTDTQYF.

The rearrangement uses TRBV20-1 and TRBJ2-7; no firm D call. The CDR3 is made up of 13 amino acids. The germline gives CDR1 DFQATT, CDR2 SNEGSKA (reference sequence). The V end was cut by 2 bases, the J end by 1 base, with 9 bases between. The CDR3 sequence is CSARLPLSYEQYF. As DNA, the CDR3 is TGCAGTGCTAGACTTCCCCTTTCCTACGAGCAGTACTTC.

This chain connects TRBV3-1 to TRBJ1-4; the D gene is possibly TRBD1 (5 bases). Germline CDR1 is LGHDT and CDR2 is YNNKEL (reference sequence). The CDR3 contains 19 residues. The V gene lost 2 bases and the J gene lost 5 bases, with 24 bases spanning the gap. The CDR3 nucleotides are TGTGCCAGCAGCCAATCATTGGGGGGACCCGGCGACCCAAATGAAAAACTGTTTTTT. It codes for CASSQSLGGPGDPNEKLFF.

The rearrangement uses TRBV3-1 and TRBJ2-1; 10 bases align to TRBD2. The ends lost 5 bases at V and 7 bases at J; junction bases unmatched: 11. The germline CDR1 and CDR2 sequences are LGHDT and YNNKEL (reference sequence). The CDR3 consists of 16 residues. The CDR3 coding sequence is TGTGCCAGCAGCGACCTAACGGGACTAGCGCATAATGAGCAGTTCTTC. This sequence encodes CASSDLTGLAHNEQFF.

This clonotype was seen a few times. The chain couples TRBV10-2 to TRBJ1-2; maybe TRBD1 (5 bases). The V gene's germline CDR1 is WSHSY and CDR2 SAAADI. The CDR3 totals 13 residues. The V end lost 10 bases, the J end lost 4 bases, and 16 bases lay between the germline ends. The CDR3: CATLKEGSYGYTF. CDR3 sequence (DNA): TGCGCCACCCTAAAGGAGGGGTCCTATGGCTACACCTTC.

This clonotype was observed a few times. The CDR3 coding sequence is TGTGCCGCCACAGGGGCAGGCAATCAGCCCCAGCATTTT. As protein: CAATGAGNQPQHF. V gene TRBV10-3 combines with J gene TRBJ1-5; 7 nucleotides align to TRBD1. Germline V CDR1 and CDR2: ENHRY, SYGVKD. With 11 bases clipped from V and 2 bases from J, the junction kept 6 bases outside the gene matches. The CDR3 totals 13 residues.

Worth noting for this clonotype: Just one base apart from a much larger clone, this may be a read error. The J gene is TRBJ2-1, the V gene TRBV5-6; possibly TRBD1 for D (6 bases). Looked up from germline, CDR1 is SGHDT and CDR2 is YYEEEE. V shed 4 bases and J shed 10 bases, with 18 bases lying between them. This CDR3 comprises 14 residues. The CDR3 spells CASSPLDSSYEQFF. The CDR3 nucleotides read TGTGCCAGCAGCCCGCTGGACAGTTCCTACGAGCAGTTCTTC.

This chain connects TRBV6-1 to TRBJ1-1; no clear D gene. The ends were cut back, 3 bases at V and 1 base at J, with 9 bases in the middle. Germline values: CDR1 MNHNS, CDR2 SASEGT. CDR3 length equals 14 residues. The CDR3 region is CASSEAFGNTEAFF. The CDR3 bases are TGTGCCAGCAGTGAGGCGTTCGGGAACACTGAAGCTTTCTTT.

This clonotype was counted many times. This chain uses TRBV10-3 with TRBJ2-7, with D possibly being TRBD2 (5 bases). The CDR3 spans 11 residues. Germline CDR1 is ENHRY and CDR2 is SYGVKD. V lost 9 bases and J lost 0, with 6 bases in between. The CDR3 loop is CAIRDSYEQYF. CDR3 nucleotides: TGTGCCATTCGGGACTCCTACGAGCAGTACTTC.

The CDR3 loop is CSAREDRVTETQYF. For the CDR3, the DNA is TGCAGTGCTAGAGAGGACAGGGTCACGGAGACCCAGTACTTC. The chain is built from TRBV20-1 and TRBJ2-7; 8 bases map to TRBD1. Gene TRBJ2-5 matches the end of the DNA better, so the J call may be wrong. CDR3 size: 14 residues. Germline V CDR1 and CDR2: DFQATT, SNEGSKA (reference sequence).

On this clonotype itself: A much larger clone is a single base away; this may be a read error. This sequence joins TRBV12-5 and TRBJ2-7; TRBD1 is a possible D gene (6 bases). CDR3 length: 15 residues. Per germline, CDR1 LGHNT and CDR2 FRNRAP. CDR3 in amino acids: CASGLETGSPYERYF. The CDR3 DNA sequence: TGTGCTAGTGGTTTGGAAACAGGGTCGCCCTACGAGCGGTACTTC.